The entry below gives a single TCR beta chain sequence along with its context. No cognate antigen has been identified for it. Per-nucleotide qualities are absent, and no much larger clonotype sits a single base away. TCRbeta CDR3 regions were amplified from genomic DNA by means of the immunoSEQ Assay, a bias-controlled multiplex PCR. Per the original workflow: The number of nucleated cells in each sample was estimated from the amplification of reference gene primers within the assay. To quantify the absolute abundance of each unique TCRbeta CDR3 rearrangement, sequence reads were collapsed and filtered. For each sample, productive Simpson clonality was calculated by taking the square root of Simpson's diversity index across productive rearrangements. TCRdb provides this immuneACCESS table in a form limited to in-frame rearrangements. Some clones are lacking; in checked studies, under half of them reflect an unresolved V gene, and why the rest are absent is not known. That table furnishes V, J and clone size, whereas the DNA furnished D and trimming. The sample includes 65,000 to 90,000 clones, with around 90% observed a single time. 6% to 7.5% of the sample is taken by the ten largest.

This specimen belongs to a study of blood T cell repertoires in COVID-19 (dated by TCRdb to the early 2020s). About the study as a whole: The collaborator samples originated in the United States, Italy and Spain and spanned the acute and convalescent phases of COVID-19. The repertoires were made available in a free public database intended to serve as a resource for research on the immune response to SARS-CoV-2. Samples came from the ongoing ImmuneRACE study (first 160 participants) plus 1,254 subjects from 6 global collaborators. The prospective study material was composed of cDNA or gDNA derived from T cells, B-cell-depleted T cells, or PBMCs. Where available, HLA class I and class II types were obtained from metadata supplied by the sample provider rather than from assay-based typing. Subjects who had been exposed to COVID-19, were actively infected with it, or had recovered from it provided the deeply sampled blood TCRbeta repertoires that made up the dataset. Sample metadata almost always included a de-identified subject ID, COVID-19 status, age in years and sex.

The collaborating institutions used their own protocols to collect whole blood in K2EDTA tubes. For TCRbeta analysis, collaborator samples were shipped as frozen whole blood, as isolated PBMCs, or as DNA extracted from either sample type. Broad study findings and their caveats: The amount of clinical and demographic metadata varied by source and participant and was provided uncurated.

Measured from the cysteine to the phenylalanine, the CDR3 is 12 residues long. Here the CDR3 DNA is all that survives: 36 bases in frame from base 1. The V end loses 9 bases and the J end loses 3 bases, and a stretch of 12 bases separates them. Based on the germline V gene (reference sequence), the CDR1 and CDR2 sequences are MNHEY and SMNVEV. This TCR was sampled from a human donor in a cohort sampled during active COVID-19. The chain employs TRBV27 and TRBJ2-7; TRBD1 is a possible D gene, resting on 6 matching bases. Sequenced input: peripheral blood. The CDR3 loop reads CASWTADYEQYF. The sequenced DNA is TGTGCCAGTTGGACAGCCGACTACGAGCAGTACTTC.